These 7 T cell receptor beta chains share one sample of origin, sequenced in a study of blood T cell repertoires in COVID-19. Measured with immunoSEQ multiplex PCR; TCRdb has only the in-frame clones, and not every one. The table lists under 150,000 clones, under 90% of them singletons, with 5% to 7.5% in the top ten. The sequencing input was peripheral blood. These receptors were taken from a human donor in a cohort sampled during active COVID-19.

The J gene is TRBJ2-3, the V gene TRBV19; perhaps TRBD1 as D (6 bases). This CDR3 contains 12 residues. Germline-derived CDR1 and CDR2 are LNHDA and SQIVND (reference sequence). The V end lost 5 bases, the J end lost 10 bases, and 13 bases lay between the germline ends. The CDR3 spells CASSFLKGAQYF. The CDR3 coding sequence is TGTGCCAGTAGTTTCTTGAAGGGGGCGCAGTATTTT.

This clone was recorded only once. Other DNA variants within this sample encode the same CDR3. This chain links TRBV5-8 with TRBJ1-6, with D perhaps matching TRBD1 (5 bases). V gave up 3 bases and J gave up 0 bases, with 13 bases separating them. Germline CDR1 SGHTS, CDR2 YDEGEE. This CDR3 has 17 amino acids. Here the CDR3 DNA reads TGTGCCAGCAGCTCCTACAGGACGAGCTCCTATAATTCACCCCTCCACTTT. Residues: CASSSYRTSSYNSPLHF. Filled out from reference TRBV5-8 and TRBJ1-6, the complete variable domain reads EAGVTQSPTHLIKTRGQQATLRCSPISGHTSVYWYQQALGLGLQFLLWYDEGEERNRGNFPPRFSGRQFPNYSSELNVNALELEDSALYLCASSSYRTSSYNSPLHFGNGTRLTVT.

This chain links TRBV5-5 with TRBJ1-3, with 8 bases matching TRBD1. Germline loops: CDR1 SGHKS, CDR2 YYEKEE (reference sequence). The CDR3 is 18 amino acids. V was pared by 1 base and J by 6 bases, with 15 bases of the junction left unmatched. CDR3 DNA: TGTGCCAGCAGCTTGTTGCCGGGCAGACAGGGGCGGTCAAACACCATATATTTT. This codes for CASSLLPGRQGRSNTIYF.

V usage is TRBV19 and J usage is TRBJ2-2; no clear D gene. The V gene's germline CDR1 is LNHDA and CDR2 SQIVND (reference sequence). The CDR3 is 9 amino acids. Trimming took 10 bases from V and 7 from J, leaving 4 bases between them. The CDR3 DNA reads as TGTGCCAAACACGGGGAGCTGTTTTTT. This translates into CAKHGELFF. Full variable domain (rest looked up from reference TRBV19 and TRBJ2-2): DGGITQSPKYLFRKEGQNVTLSCEQNLNHDAMYWYRQDPGQGLRLIYYSQIVNDFQKGDIAEGYSVSREKKESFPLTVTSAQKNPTAFYLCAKHGELFFGEGSRLTVL.

The CDR3 region has the DNA TGTGCCAGCAGTCTCCTAGCGGGGACCACAGATACGCAGTATTTT. This gives the protein CASSLLAGTTDTQYF. The chain has TRBV6-4 and TRBJ2-3; 9 bases line up with TRBD2. V lost 5 bases and J lost 2; bases outside the gene matches: 5. The length of the CDR3 is 15 residues. Germline V gene sequence: CDR1 MRHNA, CDR2 SNTAGT.

V usage is TRBV6-2 or TRBV6-3 and J usage is TRBJ1-5, with D possibly being TRBD1 (5 bases). From germline, CDR1 is MNHEY and CDR2 SVGEGT. Trimming took off 6 bases at V and 4 bases at J, with 19 bases between the two ends. This CDR3 spans 16 amino acids. The CDR3 is CASSQPGQALNQPQHF. DNA of the CDR3: TGTGCCAGCAGCCAGCCCGGACAAGCCTTAAATCAGCCCCAGCATTTT.

The V gene is TRBV7-2, the J gene TRBJ2-5, with 7 bases matching TRBD2. V trimming: 3 bases; J trimming: 2 bases; junction bases outside the gene matches: 3. Germline V CDR1 and CDR2: SGHTA, FQGNSA. The CDR3 has 14 residues. In nucleotides, the CDR3 is TGTGCCAGCAGCTTTCGGACTAGACAAGAGACCCAGTACTTC. This codes for CASSFRTRQETQYF.